This TCR beta chain is from a study of beta chain features in type 1 diabetes. Each sorted fraction was over 95% pure. cDNA synthesis used the whole RNA isolate, giving expressed TCRB sequences. About 3.57 million reads per sample were averaged for naive, central memory and regulatory samples. The method was immunoSEQ multiplex PCR; TCRdb's version includes in-frame clones alone and lacks a portion of them. The sample has approximately 400,000 clones; less than 15% are singletons. Notes on the study in general: Significant though moderate, a shortening of TCRB CDR3s appeared in all four CD4+ subsets of Type 1 diabetes patients.

This clone appeared a few times. What it binds is not known. The CDR3 is 14 amino acids. CDR1 and CDR2 (germline): SGDLS, YYNGEE. Trimming took off 3 bases at V and 10 bases at J, with 17 bases between the two ends. Sequencing was carried out using naive CD4+ T cells from blood. The receptor was isolated from a woman aged 18-29 years in good health. The chain couples TRBV9 to TRBJ2-1, with D perhaps matching TRBD2 (6 bases). This chain's CDR3 is CASSASWRAREQFF. DNA for the CDR3: TGTGCCAGCAGCGCCTCTTGGAGGGCGCGGGAGCAGTTCTTC.